Sequencing of this T cell receptor (beta chain) was carried out in a study of memory CD4+ T cells and cytomegalovirus serostatus. The data were produced by immunoSEQ multiplex PCR, yet TCRdb's version contains in-frame clones alone and is incomplete. The sample contains about 61,000 clones, around three quarters of which appear only once. Germline V CDR1 and CDR2: WNHNN, SYGVQD (reference sequence). The CDR3 extends over 10 amino acids. Only a few counts were recorded for this clone. The antigen remains unidentified. A junction end diverges from the germline sequence, so it may reflect a read error. Study-level points and caveats: Suggested: most of the CMV-linked TCR signature lies in CD4+ memory cells.

The sort gate was single viable CD3+CD4+CD8-CD45RO+ cells for memory CD4+ T cells. The clonotype comes from an adult in good health and CMV-seronegative. Some clones in this sample may be carry-over from other donors' samples. V is TRBV10-1 and J is TRBJ1-2, with D possibly TRBD1 on 5 matching bases. The specimen was memory CD4+ T cells from blood. The CDR3 DNA reads TGCGCCATACTTCCTACGGGGCCGAGCTTC. Encoded protein: CAILPTGPSF.